These 26 T cell receptor beta chains were all obtained from the same sample, sequenced in a study of STAT3 mutations in large granular lymphocyte leukemia. Study-wide findings and caveats: Every T-cell large granular lymphocyte leukemia patient had at least one immunodominant TCR beta clonotype.

Assay used: immunoSEQ multiplex PCR; TCRdb lists only in-frame clones, some missing. The sample shows tens of thousands of clones, approximately 86% of them seen only once. Their antigen targets remain unknown. Sequences were obtained from peripheral blood mononuclear cells. These receptors were taken from a man in his sixties with T-cell large granular lymphocyte leukemia. Some clones in this sample may be carry-over from other donors' samples.

The chain carries TRBV28 and TRBJ1-5, with a possible D match to TRBD1 (5 bases). This CDR3 spans 13 amino acids. Germline CDR1 MDHEN, CDR2 SYDVKM. Trimming removed 2 bases at V and 6 bases at J, with 8 bases between. The CDR3 protein is CASSLHGTQPQHF. The DNA of the CDR3 is TGTGCCAGCAGTTTACATGGGACTCAGCCCCAGCATTTT.

A single count supports this clone. This chain links TRBV18 with TRBJ2-1; D is ambiguous. This CDR3 has 13 amino acids. Germline lookup yields CDR1 KGHSH and CDR2 LQKENI. V gave up 2 bases and J gave up 5 bases, with 7 bases separating them. For the CDR3, the DNA is TGTGCCAGCTCACCATCCCCGAACAATGAGCAGTTCTTC. Translation gives CASSPSPNNEQFF.

The chain is built from TRBV5-1 and TRBJ1-1, with D possibly being TRBD1 (5 bases). V was cut by 3 bases and J by 1 base, with 10 bases left in between. The CDR3 has 14 residues. The V gene's germline CDR1 is SGHRS and CDR2 YFSETQ. CDR3 bases: TGCGCCAGCAGCTCGGCCCAGGGGAACACTGAAGCTTTCTTT. Residues: CASSSAQGNTEAFF. Together with reference TRBV5-1 and TRBJ1-1, the CDR3 gives the full variable domain: KAGVTQTPRYLIKTRGQQVTLSCSPISGHRSVSWYQQTPGQGLQFLFEYFSETQRNKGNFPGRFSGRQFSNSRSEMNVSTLELGDSALYLCASSSAQGNTEAFFGQGTRLTVV.

As DNA, the CDR3 is TGTGCCAGCAGGTACAGGGGGTTGAACGAAAAACTGTTTTTT. Its protein is CASRYRGLNEKLFF. The chain has TRBV7-2 and TRBJ1-4; 8 bases are a match to TRBD1. The V gene end was trimmed by 6 bases and the J gene end by 8 bases; junction bases not matched to a gene: 8. The CDR3 consists of 14 residues. Germline assignment: CDR1 SGHTA and CDR2 FQGNSA.

This clone was recorded a few times. The rearrangement joins TRBV29-1 to TRBJ1-2; 11 bases agree with TRBD1. The CDR3 contains 14 residues. The V gene end was trimmed by 6 bases and the J gene end by 5 bases; junction bases not matched to a gene: 8. CDR1 and CDR2 from the germline V gene are SQVTM and ANQGSEA. This CDR3 reads CSVRGGDRGYGYTF. The CDR3 coding sequence is TGCAGCGTGCGAGGCGGGGACAGGGGGTATGGCTACACCTTC.

This clone was recorded only once. V and J are TRBV7-9 and TRBJ1-2; maybe TRBD1 (6 bases). Trimming pared 4 bases from V and 6 bases from J, leaving 15 bases between. This CDR3 has 14 residues. Germline V gene data show CDR1 as SEHNR and CDR2 as FQNEAQ (reference sequence). The CDR3 loop reads CASSSPGVSDGYTF. The DNA for the CDR3 is TGTGCCAGCAGCTCACCAGGGGTGTCTGATGGCTACACCTTC.

V and J are TRBV5-4 and TRBJ1-2; D is undetermined. With 3 bases removed from V and 2 bases from J, the gap between germline ends came to 11 bases. The germline V gene has CDR1 SGHNT and CDR2 YYREEE (reference sequence). This CDR3 has 14 amino acids. The CDR3 spells CASSSVKGNYGYTF. The CDR3 region has the DNA TGTGCCAGCAGCTCCGTGAAGGGCAACTATGGCTACACCTTC.

This rearrangement joins TRBV6-5 to TRBJ2-3, with D possibly matching TRBD1 (6 bases). Trimming removed 6 bases at V and 3 bases at J, with 13 bases between. The length of the CDR3 is 14 residues. Germline values: CDR1 MNHEY, CDR2 SVGAGI. The CDR3 bases are TGTGCCAGCAGGAAACAGGGTGGGACAGATACGCAGTATTTT. Encoded protein: CASRKQGGTDTQYF.

V usage is TRBV4-1 and J usage is TRBJ2-4; perhaps TRBD2 as D (6 bases). CDR3 length: 14 residues. Germline V gene lookup returns CDR1 MGHRA and CDR2 YSYEKL. Between the trimmed V and J ends, which lost 6 bases and 9 bases, there was a span of 18 bases. DNA for the CDR3: TGCGCCAGCAGGGGAGGCTCTATCCAGGGCATTCAGTACTTC. Amino acid sequence: CASRGGSIQGIQYF.

J is TRBJ2-1 and V is TRBV29-1; the D gene could be TRBD1 or TRBD2 (5 bases each). Trimming removed 6 bases at V and 1 base at J, with 13 bases between. CDR1 SQVTM and CDR2 ANQGSEA come from the germline V gene. This CDR3 has 14 amino acids. The DNA for the CDR3 is TGCAGCGTGAAAGGGACCCTGTCCTACAATGAGCAGTTCTTC. The encoded protein is CSVKGTLSYNEQFF.

The chain links TRBV7-2 to TRBJ1-2; a possible D gene is TRBD1 (5 bases). Trimming took off 3 bases at V and 8 bases at J, with 13 bases between the two ends. The CDR3 totals 13 residues. CDR1 and CDR2 from the germline V gene are SGHTA and FQGNSA. CDR3 nucleotides: TGTGCCAGCAGCTTGAAGGCAGGGCAAGGCTACACCTTC. Protein: CASSLKAGQGYTF.

The chain uses TRBV7-9 and TRBJ2-3, with 10 bases lining up with TRBD1. J lost 3 bases, V lost 3 bases, and 3 bases had no gene match. Germline CDR1 and CDR2: SEHNR and FQNEAQ (reference sequence). The CDR3 totals 15 residues. The DNA of the CDR3 is TGTGCCAGCAGCTTCTGGGACAGGGGAACAGATACGCAGTATTTT. It encodes CASSFWDRGTDTQYF.

The chain employs TRBV5-5 and TRBJ2-3; 7 bases are shared with TRBD2. Unmatched junction bases numbered 9, after V lost 3 bases and J lost 2 bases. CDR3 length: 16 amino acids. Germline V CDR1 and CDR2: SGHKS, YYEKEE (reference sequence). The CDR3, as DNA: TGTGCCAGCAGCTCAGCGGGATTGGGCCCCACAGATACGCAGTATTTT. Amino acid sequence: CASSSAGLGPTDTQYF.

This clone appeared a few times. This chain joins TRBV6-1 and TRBJ2-5, with a tentative D call TRBD2 (6 bases). The germline CDR1 and CDR2 sequences are MNHNS and SASEGT. The CDR3 totals 13 residues. V gave up 0 bases and J gave up 5 bases, with 7 bases separating them. The CDR3 bases are TGTGCCAGCAGTGAAGCGGAGGGGGAGACCCAGTACTTC. Protein: CASSEAEGETQYF.

The chain links TRBV5-4 to TRBJ1-5; D might be TRBD1 (5 bases). The length of the CDR3 is 15 residues. The ends were cut back, 3 bases at V and 9 bases at J, with 19 bases in the middle. CDR1 and CDR2 (germline): SGHNT, YYREEE (reference sequence). The DNA of the CDR3 is TGTGCCAGCAGCTCTTACGAACAGGTGGGGGGGCCCCAGCATTTT. Its protein is CASSSYEQVGGPQHF.

This chain joins TRBV30 and TRBJ1-1; D gene ambiguous. This CDR3 spans 13 amino acids. Trimming removed 5 bases at V and 5 bases at J, with 15 bases between. CDR1 is GTSNPN, CDR2 SVGIG, per germline (reference sequence). The CDR3 protein is CAWGEDPGTEAFF. The CDR3 nucleotides are TGTGCCTGGGGTGAGGACCCGGGGACTGAAGCTTTCTTT.

V usage is TRBV7-9 and J usage is TRBJ1-5, with D possibly being TRBD1 (6 bases). V lost 2 bases to trimming and J lost 6 bases, with 14 bases between them. Germline loops: CDR1 SEHNR, CDR2 FQNEAQ (reference sequence). This CDR3 spans 15 amino acids. The CDR3: CASSLSAQGPQPQHF. The CDR3 coding sequence is TGTGCCAGCAGCTTATCTGCACAGGGCCCTCAGCCCCAGCATTTT.

The chain is built from TRBV30 and TRBJ2-2; D possibly uses TRBD1 or TRBD2 (5 bases each). Trimming removed 7 bases at V and 4 bases at J, with 10 bases between. The CDR3 spans 12 residues. CDR1 and CDR2 (germline): GTSNPN, SVGIG (reference sequence). The chain's CDR3 is CALMRGTGELFF. In nucleotides, the CDR3 is TGTGCCTTAATGAGGGGCACCGGGGAGCTGTTTTTT. Full variable domain (outside the CDR3, taken from reference TRBV30 and TRBJ2-2): SQTIHQWPATLVQPVGSPLSLECTVEGTSNPNLYWYRQAAGRGLQLLFYSVGIGQISSEVPQNLSASRPQDRQFILSSKKLLLSDSGFYLCALMRGTGELFFGEGSRLTVL.

A word on this clone: At one end the junction does not follow the germline gene, possibly because of a read error. This chain joins TRBV2 and TRBJ2-5; tentatively, D is TRBD2 (6 bases). This CDR3 spans 10 amino acids. In germline, CDR1 is SNHLY, CDR2 FYNNEI. CDR3 sequence: CASSEGLEDF. CDR3 DNA: TGTGCCAGCAGTGAGGGACTTGAGGACTTC.

In its sample, this clone was seen a few times. The rearrangement links TRBV9 to TRBJ1-2; no clear D gene. Germline CDR1 is SGDLS and CDR2 is YYNGEE. V lost 0 bases and J lost 1, with 13 bases in between. The CDR3 has 16 amino acids. The CDR3 DNA is TGTGCCAGCAGCGTAGGGGCAGACACAGATAACTATGGCTACACCTTC. Translating it yields CASSVGADTDNYGYTF.

The chain links TRBV15 to TRBJ1-5; D remains ambiguous. CDR3 length equals 16 residues. CDR1 and CDR2 (germline): LNHNV, YYDKDF (reference sequence). The V end lost 5 bases, the J end lost 4 bases, and 18 bases lay between the germline ends. The CDR3 DNA reads as TGTGCCACCAGCTGGGGAGGTCCGAAAACAAATCAGCCCCAGCATTTT. This translates into CATSWGGPKTNQPQHF.

The chain links TRBV19 to TRBJ1-2, with D possibly being TRBD1 (5 bases). The V gene lost 3 bases and the J gene lost 2 bases, with 10 bases spanning the gap. The germline V gene encodes CDR1 LNHDA and CDR2 SQIVND (reference sequence). This CDR3 is 14 amino acids long. CDR3 sequence reads: CASSISGVNYGYTF. The CDR3 coding sequence is TGTGCCAGTAGTATCTCGGGGGTCAACTATGGCTACACCTTC.

The chain links TRBV18 to TRBJ2-3; 8 nucleotides align to TRBD2. CDR3 length equals 14 residues. Trimming at V came to 7 bases and at J to 1 base, leaving 4 bases not matched to a gene. Germline values: CDR1 KGHSH, CDR2 LQKENI. This CDR3 reads CASCRAGGTDTQYF. For the CDR3, the DNA is TGTGCCAGCTGTCGAGCGGGGGGCACAGATACGCAGTATTTT.

V gene TRBV18 combines with J gene TRBJ2-7; D might be TRBD1 (5 bases). The CDR3 is 15 residues long. Germline assignment: CDR1 KGHSH and CDR2 LQKENI. V was cut by 1 base and J by 0 bases, with 10 bases left in between. CDR3: CASSPRRVSSYEQYF. The CDR3 DNA follows: TGTGCCAGCTCACCACGCAGGGTCAGCTCCTACGAGCAGTACTTC.

The chain recombines TRBV14 with TRBJ2-3, with 10 bases aligning to TRBD2. The CDR3 consists of 16 residues. Germline-derived CDR1 and CDR2 are SGHDN and FVKESK. V dropped 5 bases and J dropped 1; count of bases not matched to a gene: 6. CDR3 nucleotide sequence: TGTGCCAGCAGCACCCAAGCGGGAGGGCGCACAGATACGCAGTATTTT. Translating it yields CASSTQAGGRTDTQYF.

This chain joins TRBV25-1 and TRBJ1-1, with a weak D call TRBD1 (5 bases). The CDR3 totals 13 residues. Trimming cost V 4 bases and J 4 bases, with 10 bases left between them. Germline V gives CDR1 MGHDK, CDR2 SYGVNS. As DNA, the CDR3 is TGTGCCAGCAGTGCTGGGGACGTCACTGAAGCTTTCTTT. It codes for CASSAGDVTEAFF.